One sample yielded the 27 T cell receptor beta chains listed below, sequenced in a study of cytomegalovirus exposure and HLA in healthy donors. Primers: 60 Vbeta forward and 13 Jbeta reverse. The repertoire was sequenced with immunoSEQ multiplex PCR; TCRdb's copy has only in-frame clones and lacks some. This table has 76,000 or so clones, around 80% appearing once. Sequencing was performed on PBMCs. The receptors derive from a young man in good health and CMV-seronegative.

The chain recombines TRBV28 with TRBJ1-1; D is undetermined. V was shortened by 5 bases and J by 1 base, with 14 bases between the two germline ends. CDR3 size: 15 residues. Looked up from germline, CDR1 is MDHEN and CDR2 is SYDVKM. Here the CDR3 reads CASSRDIGGNTEAFF. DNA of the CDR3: TGTGCCAGCAGTCGCGACATCGGTGGGAACACTGAAGCTTTCTTT.

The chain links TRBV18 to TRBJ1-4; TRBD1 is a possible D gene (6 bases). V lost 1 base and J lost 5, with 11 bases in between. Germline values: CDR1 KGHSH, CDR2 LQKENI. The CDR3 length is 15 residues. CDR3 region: CASSPRGRVNEKLFF. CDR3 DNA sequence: TGTGCCAGCTCACCACGGGGGCGTGTCAATGAAAAACTGTTTTTT. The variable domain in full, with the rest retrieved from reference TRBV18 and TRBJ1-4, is NAGVMQNPRHLVRRRGQEARLRCSPMKGHSHVYWYRQLPEEGLKFMVYLQKENIIDESGMPKERFSAEFPKEGPSILRIQQVVRGDSAAYFCASSPRGRVNEKLFFGSGTQLSVL.

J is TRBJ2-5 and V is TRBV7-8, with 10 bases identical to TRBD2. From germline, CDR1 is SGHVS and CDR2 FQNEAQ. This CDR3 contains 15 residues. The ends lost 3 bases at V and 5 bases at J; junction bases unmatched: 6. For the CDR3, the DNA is TGTGCCAGCAGCTTCCAGCGGGGGGGAGGGGAGACCCAGTACTTC. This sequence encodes CASSFQRGGGETQYF.

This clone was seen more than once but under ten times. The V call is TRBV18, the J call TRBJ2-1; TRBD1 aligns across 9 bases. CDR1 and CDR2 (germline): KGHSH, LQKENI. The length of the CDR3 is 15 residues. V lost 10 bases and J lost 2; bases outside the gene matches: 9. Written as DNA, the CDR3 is TGTGCCACGCGCGATCGGACAGGGGCCTACAATGAGCAGTTCTTC. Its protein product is CATRDRTGAYNEQFF.

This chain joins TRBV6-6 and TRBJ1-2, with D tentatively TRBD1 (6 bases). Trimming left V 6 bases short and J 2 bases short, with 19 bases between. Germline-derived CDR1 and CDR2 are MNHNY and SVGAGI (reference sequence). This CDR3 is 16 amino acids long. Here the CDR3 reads CASSHPGGGQNYGYTF. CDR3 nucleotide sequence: TGTGCCAGCAGCCACCCCGGGGGGGGACAAAACTATGGCTACACCTTC.

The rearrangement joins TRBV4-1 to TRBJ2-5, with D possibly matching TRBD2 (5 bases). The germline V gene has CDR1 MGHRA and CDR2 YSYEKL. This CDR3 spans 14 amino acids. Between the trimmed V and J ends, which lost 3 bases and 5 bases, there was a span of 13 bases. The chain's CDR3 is CASSHPGPGETQYF. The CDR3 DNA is TGCGCCAGCAGCCACCCTGGGCCGGGGGAGACCCAGTACTTC.

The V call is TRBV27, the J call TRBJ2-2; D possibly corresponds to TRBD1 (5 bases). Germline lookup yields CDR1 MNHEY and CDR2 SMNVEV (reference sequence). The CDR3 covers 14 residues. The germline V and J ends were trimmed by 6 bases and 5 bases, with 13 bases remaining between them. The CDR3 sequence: CASSLVKGTGELFF. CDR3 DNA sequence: TGTGCCAGCAGCTTAGTGAAGGGGACCGGGGAGCTGTTTTTT.

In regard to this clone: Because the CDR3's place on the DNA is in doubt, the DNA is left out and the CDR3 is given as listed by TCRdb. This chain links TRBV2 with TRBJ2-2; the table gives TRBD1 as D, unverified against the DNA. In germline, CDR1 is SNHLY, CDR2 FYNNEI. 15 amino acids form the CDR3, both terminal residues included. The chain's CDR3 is CASSILGQGNGELFF.

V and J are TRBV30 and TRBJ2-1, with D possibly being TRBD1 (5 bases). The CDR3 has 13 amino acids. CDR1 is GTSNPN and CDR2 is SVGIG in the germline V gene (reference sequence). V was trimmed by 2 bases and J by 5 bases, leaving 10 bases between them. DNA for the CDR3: TGTGCCTGGAGTTCTGGGGCGAACAATGAGCAGTTCTTC. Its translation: CAWSSGANNEQFF.

DNA of the CDR3: TGTGCCTGGAGCACCTATAGCGGGGGGGCCGTCGACACAGATACGCAGTATTTT. Translation gives CAWSTYSGGAVDTDTQYF. J is TRBJ2-3 and V is TRBV30; the match to TRBD2 covers 11 bases. Trimming took 3 bases from V and 2 from J; bases not matched to a gene: 13. From germline, CDR1 is GTSNPN and CDR2 SVGIG (reference sequence). This CDR3 contains 18 residues.

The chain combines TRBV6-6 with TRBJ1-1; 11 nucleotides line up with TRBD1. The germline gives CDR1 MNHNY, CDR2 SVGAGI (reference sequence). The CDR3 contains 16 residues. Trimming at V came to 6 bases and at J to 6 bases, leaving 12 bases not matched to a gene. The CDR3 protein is CASRGRDRGLYAEAFF. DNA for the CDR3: TGTGCCAGCAGAGGCCGGGACAGGGGGTTATACGCTGAAGCTTTCTTT.

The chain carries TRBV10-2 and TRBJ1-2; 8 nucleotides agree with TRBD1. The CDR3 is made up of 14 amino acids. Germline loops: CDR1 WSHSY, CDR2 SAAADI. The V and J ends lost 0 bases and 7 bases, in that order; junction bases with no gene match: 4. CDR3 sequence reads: CASSESTGVGGYTF. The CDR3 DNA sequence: TGCGCCAGCAGTGAGTCGACAGGGGTAGGTGGCTACACCTTC.

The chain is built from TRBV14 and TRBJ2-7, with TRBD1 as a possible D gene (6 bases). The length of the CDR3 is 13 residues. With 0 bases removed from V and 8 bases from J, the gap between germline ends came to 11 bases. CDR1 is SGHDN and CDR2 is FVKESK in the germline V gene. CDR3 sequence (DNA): TGTGCCAGCAGCCAAGAAAGAGGGGGAAAGCAGTACTTC. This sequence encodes CASSQERGGKQYF.

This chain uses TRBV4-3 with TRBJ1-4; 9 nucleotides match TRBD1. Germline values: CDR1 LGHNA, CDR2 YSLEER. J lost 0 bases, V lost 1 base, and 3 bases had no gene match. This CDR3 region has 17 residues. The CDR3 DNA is TGCGCCAGCAGCCAAGTGGGACAGGGTTCAACTAATGAAAAACTGTTTTTT. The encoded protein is CASSQVGQGSTNEKLFF.

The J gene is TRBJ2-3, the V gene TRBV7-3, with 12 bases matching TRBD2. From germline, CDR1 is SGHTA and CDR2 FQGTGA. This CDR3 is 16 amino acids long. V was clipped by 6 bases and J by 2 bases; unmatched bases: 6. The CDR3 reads CASRSTSGGSTDTQYF. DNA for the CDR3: TGTGCCAGCAGGTCGACTAGCGGGGGATCCACAGATACGCAGTATTTT. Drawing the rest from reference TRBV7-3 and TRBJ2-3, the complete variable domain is GAGVSQTPSNKVTEKGKYVELRCDPISGHTALYWYRQSLGQGPEFLIYFQGTGAADDSGLPNDRFFAVRPEGSVSTLKIQRTERGDSAVYLCASRSTSGGSTDTQYFGPGTRLTVL.

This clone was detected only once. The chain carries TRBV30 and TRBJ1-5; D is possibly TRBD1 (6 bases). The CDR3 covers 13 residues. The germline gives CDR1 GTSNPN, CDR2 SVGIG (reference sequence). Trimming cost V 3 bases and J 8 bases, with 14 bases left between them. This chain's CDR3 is CAWSSGEWEPQHF. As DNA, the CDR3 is TGTGCCTGGAGCTCAGGGGAGTGGGAGCCCCAGCATTTT.

CDR3 residues: CASSSAQGVVAFF. The CDR3 DNA follows: TGTGCCAGCAGCTCGGCCCAGGGGGTGGTCGCTTTCTTT. This chain joins TRBV11-1 and TRBJ1-1; 7 nucleotides agree with TRBD1. Per the germline V gene, CDR1 is SGHAT and CDR2 is FQDESV (reference sequence). CDR3 length: 13 amino acids. Losses at the gene ends were 4 bases for V and 11 bases for J; bases not matched to a gene: 10.

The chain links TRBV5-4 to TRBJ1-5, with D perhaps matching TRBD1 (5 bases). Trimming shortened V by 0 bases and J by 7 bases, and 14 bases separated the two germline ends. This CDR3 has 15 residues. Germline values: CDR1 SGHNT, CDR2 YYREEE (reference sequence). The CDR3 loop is CASSLDSSGGQPQHF. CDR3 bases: TGTGCCAGCAGCTTGGATTCCTCGGGGGGGCAGCCCCAGCATTTT.

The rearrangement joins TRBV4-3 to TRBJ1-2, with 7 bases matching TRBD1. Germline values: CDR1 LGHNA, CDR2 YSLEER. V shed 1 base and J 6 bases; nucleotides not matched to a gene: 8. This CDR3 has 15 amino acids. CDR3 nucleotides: TGCGCCAGCAGCCAAGGGCTCAGGGGGTATGATGGCTACACCTTC. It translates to CASSQGLRGYDGYTF.

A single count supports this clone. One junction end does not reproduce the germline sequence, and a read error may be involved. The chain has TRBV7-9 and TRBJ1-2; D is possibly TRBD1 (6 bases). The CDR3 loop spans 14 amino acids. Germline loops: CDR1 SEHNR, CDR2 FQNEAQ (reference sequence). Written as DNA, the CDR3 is TGTTCCAGCAGCTTAGGGACAACGGACTATGGCTACACCTTC. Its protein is CSSSLGTTDYGYTF. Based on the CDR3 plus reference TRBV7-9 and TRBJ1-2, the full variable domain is DTGVSQNPRHKITKRGQNVTFRCDPISEHNRLYWYRQTLGQGPEFLTYFQNEAQLEKSRLLSDRFSAERPKGSFSTLEIQRTEQGDSAMYLCSSSLGTTDYGYTFGSGTRLTVV.

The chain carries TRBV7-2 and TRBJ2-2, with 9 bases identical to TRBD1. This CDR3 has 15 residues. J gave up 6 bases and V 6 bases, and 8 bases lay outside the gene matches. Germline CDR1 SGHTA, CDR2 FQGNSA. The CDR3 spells CASRITGGASGELFF. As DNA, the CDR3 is TGTGCCAGCAGGATAACAGGGGGCGCTTCCGGGGAGCTGTTTTTT.

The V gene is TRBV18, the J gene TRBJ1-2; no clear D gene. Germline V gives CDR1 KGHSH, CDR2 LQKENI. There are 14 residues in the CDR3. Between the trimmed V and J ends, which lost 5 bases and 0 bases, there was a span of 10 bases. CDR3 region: CASSEGVTNYGYTF. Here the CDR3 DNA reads TGTGCCAGCTCAGAAGGAGTGACTAACTATGGCTACACCTTC. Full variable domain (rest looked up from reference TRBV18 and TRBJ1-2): NAGVMQNPRHLVRRRGQEARLRCSPMKGHSHVYWYRQLPEEGLKFMVYLQKENIIDESGMPKERFSAEFPKEGPSILRIQQVVRGDSAAYFCASSEGVTNYGYTFGSGTRLTVV.

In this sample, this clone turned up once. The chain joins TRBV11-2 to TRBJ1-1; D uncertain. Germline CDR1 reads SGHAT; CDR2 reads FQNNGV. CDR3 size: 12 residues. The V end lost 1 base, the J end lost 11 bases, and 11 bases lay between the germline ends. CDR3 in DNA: TGTGCCAGCAGCTTAGGGTGGGCATGGGCTTTCTTT. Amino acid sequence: CASSLGWAWAFF.

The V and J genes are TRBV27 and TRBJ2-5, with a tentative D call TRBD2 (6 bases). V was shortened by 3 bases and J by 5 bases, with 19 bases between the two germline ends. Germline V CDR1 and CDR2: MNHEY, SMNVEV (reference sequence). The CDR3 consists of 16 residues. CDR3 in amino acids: CASSFETRPPVETQYF. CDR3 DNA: TGTGCCAGCAGTTTCGAGACTAGACCCCCGGTCGAGACCCAGTACTTC.

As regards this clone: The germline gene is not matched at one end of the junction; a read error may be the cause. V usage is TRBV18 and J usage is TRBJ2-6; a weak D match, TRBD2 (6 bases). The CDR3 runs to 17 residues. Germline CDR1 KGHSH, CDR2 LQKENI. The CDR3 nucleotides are TGTGCCAGCCCACCGCTGGGGTCGGGAGCTGGGGCCAACGTCCTGACTTTC. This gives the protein CASPPLGSGAGANVLTF.

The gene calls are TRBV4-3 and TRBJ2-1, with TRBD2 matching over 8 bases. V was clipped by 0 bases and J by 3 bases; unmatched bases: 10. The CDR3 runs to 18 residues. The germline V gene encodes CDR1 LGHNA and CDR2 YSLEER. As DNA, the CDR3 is TGCGCCAGCAGCCAAGATAAGAGCGGGAGCGACATCTACAATGAGCAGTTCTTC. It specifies CASSQDKSGSDIYNEQFF.

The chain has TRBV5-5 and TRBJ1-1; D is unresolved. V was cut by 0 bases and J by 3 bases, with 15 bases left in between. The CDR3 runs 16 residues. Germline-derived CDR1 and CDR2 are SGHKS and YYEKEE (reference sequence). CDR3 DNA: TGTGCCAGCAGCTTGGAGGCTTGGACGGGGTACACTGAAGCTTTCTTT. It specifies CASSLEAWTGYTEAFF.